Given below is one T cell receptor beta chain in context. V lost 4 bases and J 2 bases, leaving 14 bases between the germline ends. Germline V CDR1 and CDR2: GTSNPN, SVGIG (reference sequence). The CDR3 contains 15 residues. These data originate in a study of blood T cell repertoires in COVID-19. About the research overall: Sources were T cells, B-cell-depleted T cells, or PBMCs; the material itself was cDNA or gDNA.

Original analysis: Estimation of nucleated cell counts was performed using reference gene primer amplification. The method was immunoSEQ multiplex PCR; TCRdb's version includes in-frame clones alone and lacks a portion of them. The D gene and trimming were derived from the DNA, and the V and J assignments and clone size from that table. The repertoire holds just over 150,000 clones, with 85% as singletons. Material for sequencing was peripheral blood. The sequence came from a human donor with acute or convalescent COVID-19. The donor label of this sample is uncertain. This chain joins TRBV30 and TRBJ1-4; a weak D match, TRBD1 (6 bases). As DNA, the CDR3 is TGTGCCTGGAATCAACAGGGCAAGACTAATGAAAAACTGTTTTTT. This codes for CAWNQQGKTNEKLFF. Full variable domain (rest looked up from reference TRBV30 and TRBJ1-4): SQTIHQWPATLVQPVGSPLSLECTVEGTSNPNLYWYRQAAGRGLQLLFYSVGIGQISSEVPQNLSASRPQDRQFILSSKKLLLSDSGFYLCAWNQQGKTNEKLFFGSGTQLSVL.